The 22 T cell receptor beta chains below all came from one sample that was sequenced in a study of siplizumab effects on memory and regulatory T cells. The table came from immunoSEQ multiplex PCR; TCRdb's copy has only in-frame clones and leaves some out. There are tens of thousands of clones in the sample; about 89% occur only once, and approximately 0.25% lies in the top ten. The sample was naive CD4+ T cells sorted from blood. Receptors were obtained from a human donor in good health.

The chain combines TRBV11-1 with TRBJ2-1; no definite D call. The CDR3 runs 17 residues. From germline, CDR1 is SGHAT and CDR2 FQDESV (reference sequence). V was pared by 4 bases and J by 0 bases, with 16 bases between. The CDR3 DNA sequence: TGTGCCAGCAGCTCCCGATTGGCGGCTAACTCCTACAATGAGCAGTTCTTC. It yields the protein CASSSRLAANSYNEQFF.

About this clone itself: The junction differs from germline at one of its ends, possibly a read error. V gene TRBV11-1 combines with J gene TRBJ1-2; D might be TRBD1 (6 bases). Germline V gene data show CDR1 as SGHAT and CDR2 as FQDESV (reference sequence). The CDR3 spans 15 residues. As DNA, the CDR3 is TGTGCCAGCAGCCTAGCATCCGGGACAATTTTTGGCTACACCTTC. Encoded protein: CASSLASGTIFGYTF.

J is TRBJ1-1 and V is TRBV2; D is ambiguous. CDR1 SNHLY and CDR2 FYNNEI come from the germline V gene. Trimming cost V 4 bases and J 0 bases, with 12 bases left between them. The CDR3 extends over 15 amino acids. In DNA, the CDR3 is TGTGCCAGCAGTGCATTGGCACCAATGAACACTGAAGCTTTCTTT. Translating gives CASSALAPMNTEAFF.

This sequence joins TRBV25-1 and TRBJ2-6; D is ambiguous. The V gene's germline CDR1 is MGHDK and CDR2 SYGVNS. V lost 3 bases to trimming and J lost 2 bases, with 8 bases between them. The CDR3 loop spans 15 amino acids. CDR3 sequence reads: CASSDRPAGANVLTF. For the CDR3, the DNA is TGTGCCAGCAGTGATCGGCCGGCTGGGGCCAACGTCCTGACTTTC.

Here the CDR3 reads CAWSSGQARFEQYF. CDR3 DNA: TGTGCCTGGAGTTCCGGACAGGCGCGATTCGAGCAGTACTTC. The chain joins TRBV30 to TRBJ2-7, with 7 bases fitting TRBD1. CDR1 GTSNPN and CDR2 SVGIG come from the germline V gene (reference sequence). The trim removed 2 bases at V and 6 bases at J, leaving 10 bases unmatched. CDR3 length: 14 amino acids.

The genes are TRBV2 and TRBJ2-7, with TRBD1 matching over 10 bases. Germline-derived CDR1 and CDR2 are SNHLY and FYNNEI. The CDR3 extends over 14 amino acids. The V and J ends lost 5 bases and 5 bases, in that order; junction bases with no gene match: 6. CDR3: CASSYSGTGDEQYF. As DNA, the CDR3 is TGTGCCAGCAGTTATTCCGGGACAGGGGACGAGCAGTACTTC.

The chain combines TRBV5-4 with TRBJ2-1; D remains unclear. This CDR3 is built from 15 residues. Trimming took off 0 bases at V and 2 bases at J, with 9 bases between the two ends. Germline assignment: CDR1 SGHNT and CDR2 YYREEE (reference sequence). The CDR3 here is CASSLARTTYNEQFF. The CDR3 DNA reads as TGTGCCAGCAGCTTGGCCAGAACTACCTACAATGAGCAGTTCTTC.

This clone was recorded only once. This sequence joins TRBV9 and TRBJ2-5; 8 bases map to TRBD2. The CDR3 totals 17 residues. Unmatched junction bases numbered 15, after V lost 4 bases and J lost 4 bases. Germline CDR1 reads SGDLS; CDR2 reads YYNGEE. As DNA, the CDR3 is TGTGCCAGCAGCTTATCCTCAGCGGGAGCGGTACGAGAGACCCAGTACTTC. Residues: CASSLSSAGAVRETQYF.

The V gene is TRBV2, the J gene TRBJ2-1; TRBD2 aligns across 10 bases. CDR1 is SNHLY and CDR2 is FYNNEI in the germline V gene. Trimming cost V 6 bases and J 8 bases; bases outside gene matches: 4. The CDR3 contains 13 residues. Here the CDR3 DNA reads TGTGCCAGCAGCCTAGCGGGAGTAGATGAGCAGTTCTTC. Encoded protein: CASSLAGVDEQFF.

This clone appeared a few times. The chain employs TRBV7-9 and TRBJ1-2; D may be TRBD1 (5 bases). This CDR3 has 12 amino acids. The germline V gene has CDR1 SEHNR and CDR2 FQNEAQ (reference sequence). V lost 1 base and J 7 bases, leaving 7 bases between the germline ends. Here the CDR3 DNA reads TGTGCCAGCAGCTTAGGTCAGGGTGGCTACACCTTC. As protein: CASSLGQGGYTF.

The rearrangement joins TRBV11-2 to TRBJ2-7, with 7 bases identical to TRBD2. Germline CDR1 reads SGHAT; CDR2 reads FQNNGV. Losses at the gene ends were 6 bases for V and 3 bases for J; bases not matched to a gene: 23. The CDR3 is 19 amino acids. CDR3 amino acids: CASRLNPLGLAEAYYEQYF. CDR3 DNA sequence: TGTGCCAGCAGGCTCAACCCCCTCGGGCTAGCGGAAGCTTACTACGAGCAGTACTTC. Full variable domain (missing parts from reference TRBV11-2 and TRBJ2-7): EAGVAQSPRYKIIEKRQSVAFWCNPISGHATLYWYQQILGQGPKLLIQFQNNGVVDDSQLPKDRFSAERLKGVDSTLKIQPAKLEDSAVYLCASRLNPLGLAEAYYEQYFGPGTRLTVT.

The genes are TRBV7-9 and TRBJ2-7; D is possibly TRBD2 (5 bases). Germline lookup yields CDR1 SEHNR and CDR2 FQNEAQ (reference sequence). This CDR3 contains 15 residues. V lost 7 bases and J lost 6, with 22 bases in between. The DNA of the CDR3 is TGTGCCAGCACTTTTACCGCGGTCGAGGGTATCGAGCAGTACTTC. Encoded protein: CASTFTAVEGIEQYF.

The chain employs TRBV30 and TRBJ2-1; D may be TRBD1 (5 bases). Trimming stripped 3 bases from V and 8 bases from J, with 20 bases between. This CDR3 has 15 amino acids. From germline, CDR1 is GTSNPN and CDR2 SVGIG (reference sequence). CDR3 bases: TGTGCCTGGAGCGGCGTGTTGGGAAAGGGGCATGAGCAGTTCTTC. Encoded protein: CAWSGVLGKGHEQFF.

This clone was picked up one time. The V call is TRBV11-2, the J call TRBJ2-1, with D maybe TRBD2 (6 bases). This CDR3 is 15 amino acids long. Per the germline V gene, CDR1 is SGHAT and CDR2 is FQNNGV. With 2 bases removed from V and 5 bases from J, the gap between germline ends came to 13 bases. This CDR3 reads CASSLSAGSHNEQFF. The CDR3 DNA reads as TGTGCCAGCAGCTTATCGGCGGGATCTCACAATGAGCAGTTCTTC.

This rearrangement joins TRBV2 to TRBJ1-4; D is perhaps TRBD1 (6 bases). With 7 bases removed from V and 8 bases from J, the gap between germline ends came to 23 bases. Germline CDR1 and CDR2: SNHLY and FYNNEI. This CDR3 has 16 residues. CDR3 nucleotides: TGTGCCAGCAAAGAAAGGGGGATCCACCTTGTGGAAAAACTGTTTTTT. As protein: CASKERGIHLVEKLFF.

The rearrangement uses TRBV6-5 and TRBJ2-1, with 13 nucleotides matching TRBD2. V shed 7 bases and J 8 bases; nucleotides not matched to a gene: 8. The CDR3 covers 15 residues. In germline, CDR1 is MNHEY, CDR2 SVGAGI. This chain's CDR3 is CASKGGLAGFDEQFF. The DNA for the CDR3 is TGTGCCAGCAAAGGGGGACTAGCGGGATTCGATGAGCAGTTCTTC.

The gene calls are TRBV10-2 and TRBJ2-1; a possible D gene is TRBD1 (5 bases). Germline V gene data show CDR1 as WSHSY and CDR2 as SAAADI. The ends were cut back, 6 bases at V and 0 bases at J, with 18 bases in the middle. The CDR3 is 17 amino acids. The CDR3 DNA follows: TGCGCCAGCAGCCTCGATGCCAGGGAATTCTCCTACAATGAGCAGTTCTTC. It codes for CASSLDAREFSYNEQFF.

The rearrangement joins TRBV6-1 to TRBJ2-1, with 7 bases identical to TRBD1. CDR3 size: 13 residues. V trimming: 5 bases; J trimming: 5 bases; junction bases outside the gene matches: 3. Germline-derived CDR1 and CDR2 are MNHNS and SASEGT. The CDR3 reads CASSKQGNNEQFF. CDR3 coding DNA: TGTGCCAGCAGTAAACAGGGGAACAATGAGCAGTTCTTC.

In DNA, the CDR3 is TGTGCCAGCAGCGTAGGGGTGGCCCCCAACAATGAGCAGTTCTTC. Translated, it gives CASSVGVAPNNEQFF. The chain combines TRBV9 with TRBJ2-1, with D hard to call. The germline gives CDR1 SGDLS, CDR2 YYNGEE. The CDR3 sequence is 15 residues long. Trimming left V 0 bases short and J 5 bases short, with 12 bases between.

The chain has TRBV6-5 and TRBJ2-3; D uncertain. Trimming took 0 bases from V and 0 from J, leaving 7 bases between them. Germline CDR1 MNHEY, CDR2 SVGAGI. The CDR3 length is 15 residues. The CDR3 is CASSYSGRSTDTQYF. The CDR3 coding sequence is TGTGCCAGCAGTTACTCGGGCAGGAGCACAGATACGCAGTATTTT.

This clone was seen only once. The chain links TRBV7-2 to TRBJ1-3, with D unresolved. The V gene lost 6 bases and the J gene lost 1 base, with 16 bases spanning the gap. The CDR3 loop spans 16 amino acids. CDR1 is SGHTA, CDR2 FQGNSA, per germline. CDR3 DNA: TGTGCCAGCAGTGGTTCTGTTTGGGCGTCTGGAAACACCATATATTTT. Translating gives CASSGSVWASGNTIYF.

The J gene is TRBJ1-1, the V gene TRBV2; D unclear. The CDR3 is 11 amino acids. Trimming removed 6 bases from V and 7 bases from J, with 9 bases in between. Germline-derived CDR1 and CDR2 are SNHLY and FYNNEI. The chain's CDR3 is CASSSEVEAFF. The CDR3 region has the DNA TGTGCCAGCAGCTCGGAGGTTGAAGCTTTCTTT.